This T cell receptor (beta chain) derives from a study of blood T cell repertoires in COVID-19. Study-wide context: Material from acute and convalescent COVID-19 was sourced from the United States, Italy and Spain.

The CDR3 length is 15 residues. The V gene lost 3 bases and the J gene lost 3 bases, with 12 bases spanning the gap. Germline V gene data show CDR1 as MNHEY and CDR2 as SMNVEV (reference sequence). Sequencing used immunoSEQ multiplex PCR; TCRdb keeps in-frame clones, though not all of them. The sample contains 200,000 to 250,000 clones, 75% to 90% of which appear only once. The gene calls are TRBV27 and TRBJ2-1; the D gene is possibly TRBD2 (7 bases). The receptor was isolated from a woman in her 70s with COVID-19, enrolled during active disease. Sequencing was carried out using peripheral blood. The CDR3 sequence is CASSLGGTYYNEQFF. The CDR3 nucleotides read TGTGCCAGCAGTTTGGGGGGGACATACTACAATGAGCAGTTCTTC.